This TCR beta chain derives from a study of cytomegalovirus exposure and HLA in healthy donors. Study-wide points: Published work reported that the classifier diagnosed cytomegalovirus status with high specificity and sensitivity.

As concerns this clone: The antigen remains undetermined.

The PCR employed 60 Vbeta primers together with 13 Jbeta primers. Sequencing used immunoSEQ multiplex PCR; TCRdb keeps in-frame clones, though not all of them. Among some 180,000 clones, less than 90% were seen once, and the ten largest hold about 1.4%. This CDR3 contains 16 residues. The V segment lost 4 bases and the J segment 8 bases; nucleotides outside the gene matches: 14. Germline V lookup: CDR1 SGHNT, CDR2 YYREEE (reference sequence). The chain uses TRBV5-4 and TRBJ1-2; TRBD1 matches 10 bases. The sequenced material came from PBMCs. The source is a girl aged 10-17 years in good health and CMV-seropositive. DNA of the CDR3: TGTGCCAGCAGCCCGACCGGGACAGGGGATATTGAGGGCTACACCTTC. Protein: CASSPTGTGDIEGYTF.